The clone carrying this T cell receptor (beta chain) came up once. V was pared by 1 base and J by 5 bases, with 16 bases between. This CDR3 contains 16 residues. Germline V gene data show CDR1 as SGHRS and CDR2 as YFSETQ. These data belong to a study of blood T cells in healthy people across ages. Across the study: Researchers report that template switching captured about one barcoded beta molecule per two T cells.

A second roughly 7 to 11 cycle PCR used barcoded and J-beta primers. MiXCR, run by TCRdb on the 5' RACE reads, gives a single entry per CDR3 protein. This sample yields about 940,000 distinct CDR3 sequences, of which about 48% are seen a single time; around 15% belongs to the top ten. Sequences were obtained from blood. The source of this sequence is a man aged 25 to 40 in good health. The V call is TRBV5-1, the J call TRBJ2-1; weak D call: TRBD2 (6 bases). The CDR3 is CASSLTGGARDNEQFF. The CDR3 DNA is TGCGCCAGCAGCTTGACTGGCGGGGCGCGTGACAATGAGCAGTTCTTC.